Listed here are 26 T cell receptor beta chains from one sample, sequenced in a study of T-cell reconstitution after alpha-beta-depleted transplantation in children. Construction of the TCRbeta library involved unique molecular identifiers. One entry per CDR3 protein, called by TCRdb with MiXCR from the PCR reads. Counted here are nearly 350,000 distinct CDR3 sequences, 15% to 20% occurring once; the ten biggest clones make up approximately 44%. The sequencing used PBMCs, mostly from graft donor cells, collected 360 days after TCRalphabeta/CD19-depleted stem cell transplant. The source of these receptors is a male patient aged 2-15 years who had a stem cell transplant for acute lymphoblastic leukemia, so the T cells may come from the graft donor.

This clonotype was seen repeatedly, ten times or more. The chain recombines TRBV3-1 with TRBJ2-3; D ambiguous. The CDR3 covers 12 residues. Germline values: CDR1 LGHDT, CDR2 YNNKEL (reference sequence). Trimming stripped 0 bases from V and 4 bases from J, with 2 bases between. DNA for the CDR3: TGTGCCAGCAGCCAAGATCCAGATACGCAGTATTTT. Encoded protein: CASSQDPDTQYF.

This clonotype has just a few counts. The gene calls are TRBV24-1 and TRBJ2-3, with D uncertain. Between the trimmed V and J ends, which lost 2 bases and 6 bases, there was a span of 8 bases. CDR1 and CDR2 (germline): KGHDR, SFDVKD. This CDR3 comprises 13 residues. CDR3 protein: CATSDSSTDTQYF. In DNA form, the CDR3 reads TGTGCCACCAGTGATTCATCGACTGATACGCAGTATTTT.

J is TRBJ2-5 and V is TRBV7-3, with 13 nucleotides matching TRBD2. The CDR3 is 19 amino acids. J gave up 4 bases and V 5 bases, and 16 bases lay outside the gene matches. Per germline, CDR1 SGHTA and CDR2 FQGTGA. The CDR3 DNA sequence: TGTGCCAGCAGCCAAGGGGCGGTAGGACTAGCGGGAGAAGGAGAGACCCAGTACTTC. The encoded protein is CASSQGAVGLAGEGETQYF. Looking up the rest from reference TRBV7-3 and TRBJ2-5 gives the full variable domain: GAGVSQTPSNKVTEKGKYVELRCDPISGHTALYWYRQSLGQGPEFLIYFQGTGAADDSGLPNDRFFAVRPEGSVSTLKIQRTERGDSAVYLCASSQGAVGLAGEGETQYFGPGTRLLVL.

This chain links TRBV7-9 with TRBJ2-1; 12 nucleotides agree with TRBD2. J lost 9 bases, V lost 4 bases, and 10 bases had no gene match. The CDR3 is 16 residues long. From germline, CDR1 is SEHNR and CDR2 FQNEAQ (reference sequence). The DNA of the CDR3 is TGTGCCAGCAGCTACGGACTAGCGGGAACCGGGGGTGAGCAGTTCTTC. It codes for CASSYGLAGTGGEQFF.

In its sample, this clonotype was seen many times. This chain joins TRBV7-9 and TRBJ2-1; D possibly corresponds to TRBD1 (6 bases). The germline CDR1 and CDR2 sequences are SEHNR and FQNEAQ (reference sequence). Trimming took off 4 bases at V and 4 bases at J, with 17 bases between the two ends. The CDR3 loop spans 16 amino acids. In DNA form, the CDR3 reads TGTGCCAGCAGCTGCATTCAGGGGAGCTTTTACAATGAGCAGTTCTTC. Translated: CASSCIQGSFYNEQFF.

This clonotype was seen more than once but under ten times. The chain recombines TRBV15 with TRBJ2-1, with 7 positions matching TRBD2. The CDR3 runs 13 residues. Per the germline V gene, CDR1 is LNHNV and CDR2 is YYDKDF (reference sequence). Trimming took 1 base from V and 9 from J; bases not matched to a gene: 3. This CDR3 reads CATSRVGLVEQFF. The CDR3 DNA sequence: TGTGCCACCAGCAGAGTCGGACTAGTTGAGCAGTTCTTC. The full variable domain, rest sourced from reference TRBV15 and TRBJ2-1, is DAMVIQNPRYQVTQFGKPVTLSCSQTLNHNVMYWYQQKSSQAPKLLFHYYDKDFNNEADTPDNFQSRRPNTSFCFLDIRSPGLGDTAMYLCATSRVGLVEQFFGPGTRLTVL.

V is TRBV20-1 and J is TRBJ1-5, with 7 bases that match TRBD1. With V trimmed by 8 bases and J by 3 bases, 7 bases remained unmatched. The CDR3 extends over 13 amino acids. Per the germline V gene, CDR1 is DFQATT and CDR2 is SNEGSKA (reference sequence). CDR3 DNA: TGCAGTACGTCTGGGACAGACAATCAGCCCCAGCATTTT. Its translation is CSTSGTDNQPQHF.

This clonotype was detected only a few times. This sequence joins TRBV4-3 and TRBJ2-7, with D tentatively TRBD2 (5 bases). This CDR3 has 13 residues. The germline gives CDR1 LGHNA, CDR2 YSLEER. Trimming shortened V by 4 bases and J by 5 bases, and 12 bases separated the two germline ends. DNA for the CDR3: TGCGCCAGCAGCCGGGAGAACGGCGACGAGCAGTACTTC. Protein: CASSRENGDEQYF.

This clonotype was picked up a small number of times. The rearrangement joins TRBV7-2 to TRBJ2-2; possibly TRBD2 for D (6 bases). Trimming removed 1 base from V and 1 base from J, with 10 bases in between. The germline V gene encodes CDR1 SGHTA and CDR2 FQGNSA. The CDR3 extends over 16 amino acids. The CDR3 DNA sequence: TGTGCCAGCAGCTTAGGGGCTAGCGTGAACACCGGGGAGCTGTTTTTT. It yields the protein CASSLGASVNTGELFF.

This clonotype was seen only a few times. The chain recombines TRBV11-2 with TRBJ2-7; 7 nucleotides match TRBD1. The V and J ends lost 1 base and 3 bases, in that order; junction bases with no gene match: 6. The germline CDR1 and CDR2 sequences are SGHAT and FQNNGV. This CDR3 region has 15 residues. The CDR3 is CASSLVSDRRYEQYF. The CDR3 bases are TGTGCCAGCAGCTTAGTCTCGGACAGGCGCTACGAGCAGTACTTC.

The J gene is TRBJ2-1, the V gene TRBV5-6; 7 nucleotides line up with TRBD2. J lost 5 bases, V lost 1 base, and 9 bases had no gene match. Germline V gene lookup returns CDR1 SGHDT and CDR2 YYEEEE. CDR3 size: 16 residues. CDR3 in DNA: TGTGCCAGCAGCTTGCCAAGGACTAGGCGCAACAATGAGCAGTTCTTC. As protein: CASSLPRTRRNNEQFF.

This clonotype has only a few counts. The CDR3, as DNA: TGCGCCAGCAGCCTCCCAATCAGGGGGCGCGACACTGAAGCTTTCTTT. Translation: CASSLPIRGRDTEAFF. This sequence joins TRBV4-1 and TRBJ1-1, with 8 bases fitting TRBD1. CDR3 length: 16 amino acids. With 4 bases clipped from V and 3 bases from J, the junction kept 10 bases outside the gene matches. Germline CDR1 and CDR2: MGHRA and YSYEKL.

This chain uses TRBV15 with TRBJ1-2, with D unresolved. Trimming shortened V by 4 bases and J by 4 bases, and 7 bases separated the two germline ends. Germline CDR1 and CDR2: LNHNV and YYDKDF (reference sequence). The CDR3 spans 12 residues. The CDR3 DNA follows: TGTGCCACCAGCACGGGATTCTATGGCTACACCTTC. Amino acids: CATSTGFYGYTF.

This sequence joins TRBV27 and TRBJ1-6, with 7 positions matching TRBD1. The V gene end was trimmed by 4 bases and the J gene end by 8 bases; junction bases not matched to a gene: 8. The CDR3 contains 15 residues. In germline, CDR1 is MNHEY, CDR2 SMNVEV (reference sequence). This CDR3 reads CASSYSPGGDSPLHF. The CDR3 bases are TGTGCCAGCAGTTACTCGCCAGGGGGTGATTCACCCCTCCACTTT.

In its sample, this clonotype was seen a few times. DNA of the CDR3: TGCAGCGTCATCCCGGGCCGCACCTACGAGCAGTACTTC. Translating it yields CSVIPGRTYEQYF. The chain uses TRBV29-1 and TRBJ2-7; no definite D call. The CDR3 is made up of 13 amino acids. Germline V gene sequence: CDR1 SQVTM, CDR2 ANQGSEA. V lost 6 bases and J lost 2, with 14 bases in between.

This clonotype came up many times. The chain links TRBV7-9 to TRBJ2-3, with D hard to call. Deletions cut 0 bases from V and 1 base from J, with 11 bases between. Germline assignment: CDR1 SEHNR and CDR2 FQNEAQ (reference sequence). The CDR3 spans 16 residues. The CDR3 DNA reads TGTGCCAGCAGCTTAGCAGTAGGCCGCCGCACAGATACGCAGTATTTT. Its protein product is CASSLAVGRRTDTQYF.

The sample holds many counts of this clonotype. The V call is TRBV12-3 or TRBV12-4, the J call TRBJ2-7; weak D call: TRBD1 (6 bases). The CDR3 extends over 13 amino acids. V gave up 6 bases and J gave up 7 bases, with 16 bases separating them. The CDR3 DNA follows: TGTGCCAGCAGCACCACAGGGCCTGGGGAGCAGTACTTC. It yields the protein CASSTTGPGEQYF.

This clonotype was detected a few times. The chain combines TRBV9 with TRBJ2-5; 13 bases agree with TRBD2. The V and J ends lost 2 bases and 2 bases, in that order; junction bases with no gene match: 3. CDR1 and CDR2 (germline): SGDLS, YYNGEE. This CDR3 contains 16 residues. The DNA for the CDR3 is TGTGCCAGCAGCGTCGGGACTAGCGGGGCTCAAGAGACCCAGTACTTC. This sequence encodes CASSVGTSGAQETQYF. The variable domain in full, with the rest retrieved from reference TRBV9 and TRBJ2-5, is DSGVTQTPKHLITATGQRVTLRCSPRSGDLSVYWYQQSLDQGLQFLIQYYNGEERAKGNILERFSAQQFPDLHSELNLSSLELGDSALYFCASSVGTSGAQETQYFGPGTRLLVL.

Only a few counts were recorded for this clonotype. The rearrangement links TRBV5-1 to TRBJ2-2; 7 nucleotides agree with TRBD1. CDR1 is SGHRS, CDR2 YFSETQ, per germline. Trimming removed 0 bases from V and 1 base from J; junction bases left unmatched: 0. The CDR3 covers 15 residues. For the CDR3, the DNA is TGCGCCAGCAGCTTGGGGGACAGGAACACCGGGGAGCTGTTTTTT. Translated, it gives CASSLGDRNTGELFF.

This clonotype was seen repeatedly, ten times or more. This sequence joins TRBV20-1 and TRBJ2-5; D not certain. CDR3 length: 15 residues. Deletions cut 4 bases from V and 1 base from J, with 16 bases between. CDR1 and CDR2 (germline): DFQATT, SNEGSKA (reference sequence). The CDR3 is CSAIGPSSSQETQYF. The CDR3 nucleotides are TGCAGTGCTATCGGGCCCAGTAGCAGCCAAGAGACCCAGTACTTC.

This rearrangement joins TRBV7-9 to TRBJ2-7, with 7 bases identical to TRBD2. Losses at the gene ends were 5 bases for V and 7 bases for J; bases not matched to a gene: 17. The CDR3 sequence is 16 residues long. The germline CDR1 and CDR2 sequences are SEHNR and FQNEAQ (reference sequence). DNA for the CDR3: TGTGCCAGCAGCCCACTCCAGGCGGGAGAAGCGGGAGAGCAGTACTTC. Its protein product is CASSPLQAGEAGEQYF.

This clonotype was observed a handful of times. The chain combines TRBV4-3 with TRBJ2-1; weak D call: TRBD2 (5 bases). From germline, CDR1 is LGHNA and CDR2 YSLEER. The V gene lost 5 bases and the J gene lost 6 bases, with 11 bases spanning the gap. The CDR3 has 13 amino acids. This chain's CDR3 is CASSREYSNEQFF. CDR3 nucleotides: TGCGCCAGCAGCAGGGAGTACAGCAATGAGCAGTTCTTC.

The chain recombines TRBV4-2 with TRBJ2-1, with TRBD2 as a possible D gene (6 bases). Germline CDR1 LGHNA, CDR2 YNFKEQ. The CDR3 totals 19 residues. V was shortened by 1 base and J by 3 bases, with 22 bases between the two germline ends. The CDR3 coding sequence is TGTGCCAGCAGCCAAGTGGTGGATCTAGCGAAACGATTCTACAATGAGCAGTTCTTC. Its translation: CASSQVVDLAKRFYNEQFF.

CDR3 protein: CASSRQGLAESYEQYF. The CDR3, as DNA: TGTGCCAGCAGCCGTCAAGGGCTAGCGGAGTCCTACGAGCAGTACTTC. The chain couples TRBV28 to TRBJ2-7; 7 bases fit TRBD2. CDR1 MDHEN and CDR2 SYDVKM come from the germline V gene. This CDR3 contains 16 residues. The ends lost 6 bases at V and 1 base at J; junction bases unmatched: 12.

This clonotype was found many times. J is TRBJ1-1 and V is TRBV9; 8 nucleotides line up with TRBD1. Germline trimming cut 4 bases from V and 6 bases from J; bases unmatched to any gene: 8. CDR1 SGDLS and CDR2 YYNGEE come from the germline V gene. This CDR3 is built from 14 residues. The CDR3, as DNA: TGTGCCAGCAGCCCCGGCACAGGGGGGTCTGAAGCTTTCTTT. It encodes CASSPGTGGSEAFF. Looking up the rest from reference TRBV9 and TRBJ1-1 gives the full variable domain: DSGVTQTPKHLITATGQRVTLRCSPRSGDLSVYWYQQSLDQGLQFLIQYYNGEERAKGNILERFSAQQFPDLHSELNLSSLELGDSALYFCASSPGTGGSEAFFGQGTRLTVV.

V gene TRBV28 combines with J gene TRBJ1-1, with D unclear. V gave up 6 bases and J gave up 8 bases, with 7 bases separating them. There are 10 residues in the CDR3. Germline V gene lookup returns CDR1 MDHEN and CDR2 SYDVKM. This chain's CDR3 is CASSRREAFF. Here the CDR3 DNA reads TGTGCCAGCAGCCGTAGGGAAGCTTTCTTT. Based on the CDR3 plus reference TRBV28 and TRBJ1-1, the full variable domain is DVKVTQSSRYLVKRTGEKVFLECVQDMDHENMFWYRQDPGLGLRLIYFSYDVKMKEKGDIPEGYSVSREKKERFSLILESASTNQTSMYLCASSRREAFFGQGTRLTVV.